The present T cell receptor (beta chain) was sequenced within a study of blood T cell repertoires in COVID-19. Study summary: Acute and convalescent COVID-19 samples came from the United States, Italy and Spain. T cells, B-cell-depleted T cells, or PBMCs supplied cDNA or gDNA.

The CDR3 has 15 residues. Germline loops: CDR1 MNHEY, CDR2 SVGAGI. V trimming: 7 bases; J trimming: 6 bases; junction bases outside the gene matches: 13. Clones were sequenced by immunoSEQ multiplex PCR, and TCRdb holds only the in-frame ones, with some missing. The sample has 250,000 to 350,000 clones, 87% seen once. The sequence came from a woman in her forties or fifties who had recovered from COVID-19. Sequencing input: peripheral blood. V and J are TRBV6-5 and TRBJ1-2; 8 nucleotides align to TRBD1. The CDR3 region has the DNA TGTGCCAGCAACCCCCGGCCAGGGGGCTTCCATGGCTACACCTTC. This translates into CASNPRPGGFHGYTF.